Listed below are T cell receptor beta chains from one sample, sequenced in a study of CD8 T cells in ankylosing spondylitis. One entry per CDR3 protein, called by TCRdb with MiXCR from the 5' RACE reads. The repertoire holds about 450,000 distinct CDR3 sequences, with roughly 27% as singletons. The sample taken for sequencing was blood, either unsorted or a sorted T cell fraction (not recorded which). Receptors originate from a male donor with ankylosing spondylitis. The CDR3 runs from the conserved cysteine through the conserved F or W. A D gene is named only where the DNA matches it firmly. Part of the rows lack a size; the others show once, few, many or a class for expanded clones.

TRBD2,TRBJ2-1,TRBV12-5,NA,CASGLVQPNSGRYGEQFF,TGTGCTAGTGGTTTGGTTCAGCCTAATAGCGGGAGATATGGTGAGCAGTTCTTC
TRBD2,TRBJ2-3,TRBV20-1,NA,CSALKWTSGSDTQYF,TGCAGTGCTTTAAAATGGACTAGCGGCTCAGATACGCAGTATTTT
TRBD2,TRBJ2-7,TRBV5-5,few,CASSRATSGRLYEQYF,TGTGCCAGCAGCCGGGCCACTAGCGGGAGACTCTACGAGCAGTACTTC
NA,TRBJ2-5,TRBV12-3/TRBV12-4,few,CASSELARETQYF,TGTGCCAGCAGTGAACTAGCACGAGAGACCCAGTACTTC
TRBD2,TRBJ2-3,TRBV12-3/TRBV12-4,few,CASSLVRAGVTDTQYF,TGTGCCAGCAGTTTAGTTCGGGCGGGAGTCACAGATACGCAGTATTTT
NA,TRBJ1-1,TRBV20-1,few,CSARRSHEAFF,TGCAGTGCTCGACGTTCGCATGAAGCTTTCTTT
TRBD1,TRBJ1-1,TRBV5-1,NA,CASSFKLDRPDTEAFF,TGCGCCAGCAGCTTCAAACTGGACAGGCCCGACACTGAAGCTTTCTTT
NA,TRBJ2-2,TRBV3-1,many,CASSQDRDAGELFF,TGTGCCAGCAGCCAAGACAGGGATGCCGGGGAGCTGTTTTTT
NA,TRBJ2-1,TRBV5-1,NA,CASSLRGGPDNEQFF,TGCGCCAGCAGCTTGAGAGGGGGGCCCGACAATGAGCAGTTCTTC
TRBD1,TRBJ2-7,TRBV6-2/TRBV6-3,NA,CASRGGKREQYF,TGTGCCAGCCGAGGGGGCAAACGCGAGCAGTACTTC
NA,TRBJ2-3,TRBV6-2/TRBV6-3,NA,CASSYQLTDTQYF,TGTGCCAGCAGTTACCAGCTCACAGATACGCAGTATTTT
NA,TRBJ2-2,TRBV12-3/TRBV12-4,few,CASILSPAGELFF,TGTGCCAGCATTCTTTCCCCGGCCGGGGAGCTGTTTTTT
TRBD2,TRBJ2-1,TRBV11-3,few,CASSIIAGGRQFF,TGTGCCAGCAGCATCATAGCGGGAGGGCGTCAGTTCTTC
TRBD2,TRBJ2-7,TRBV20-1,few,CSAINPGLANYEQYF,TGCAGTGCTATTAATCCGGGACTAGCAAACTACGAGCAGTACTTC
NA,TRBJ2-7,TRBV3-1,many,CASSQGLGGYEQYF,TGTGCCAGCAGCCAAGGACTAGGGGGGTACGAGCAGTACTTC
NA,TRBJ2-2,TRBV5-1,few,CASSGGPNTGELFF,TGCGCCAGCAGCGGGGGCCCGAACACCGGGGAGCTGTTTTTT
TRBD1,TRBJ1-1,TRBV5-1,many,CASSTRGGGFEAFF,TGCGCCAGCAGCACACGGGGAGGGGGCTTTGAAGCTTTCTTT
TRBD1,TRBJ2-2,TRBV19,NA,CASSRTGGNGELFF,TGTGCCAGTAGTCGGACAGGGGGAAACGGGGAGCTGTTTTTT
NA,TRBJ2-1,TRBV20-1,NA,CSGGIYNEQFF,TGCAGCGGCGGCATTTACAATGAGCAGTTCTTC
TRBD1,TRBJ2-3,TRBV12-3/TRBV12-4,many,CASSQINRGPSNTQYF,TGTGCCAGCAGCCAAATCAACAGGGGTCCGTCGAATACGCAGTATTTT
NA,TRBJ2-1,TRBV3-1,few,CASSQDRLNNEQFF,TGTGCCAGCAGCCAAGATCGGCTCAACAATGAGCAGTTCTTC
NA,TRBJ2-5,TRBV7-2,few,CASSFERGETQYF,TGTGCCAGCAGCTTTGAACGAGGGGAGACCCAGTACTTC
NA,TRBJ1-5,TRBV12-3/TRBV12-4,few,CASSLAPDSNQPQHF,TGTGCCAGCAGTTTAGCCCCAGATAGCAATCAGCCCCAGCATTTT
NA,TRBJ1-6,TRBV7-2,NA,CASSLGLFQGSPLHF,TGTGCCAGCAGCTTAGGGCTTTTCCAGGGTTCACCCCTCCACTTT
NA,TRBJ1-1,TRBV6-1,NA,CASRMDGKNTEAFF,TGTGCCAGCAGGATGGACGGGAAGAACACTGAAGCTTTCTTT
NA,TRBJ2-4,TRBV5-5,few,CASSSSRVGNIQYF,TGTGCCAGCAGTTCCTCCAGGGTTGGAAACATTCAGTACTTC
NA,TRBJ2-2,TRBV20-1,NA,CSARDDPNTGELFF,TGCAGTGCTAGAGATGACCCGAACACCGGGGAGCTGTTTTTT
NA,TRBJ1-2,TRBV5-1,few,CASSLEGDGGYTF,TGCGCCAGCAGCTTGGAGGGGGACGGGGGCTACACCTTC
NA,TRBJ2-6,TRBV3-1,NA,CASSQDVSSGANVLTF,TGTGCCAGCAGCCAAGATGTGAGCTCTGGGGCCAACGTCCTGACTTTC
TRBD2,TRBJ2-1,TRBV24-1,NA,CATSDYSTSGVYNEQFF,TGTGCCACCAGTGATTACTCGACTAGCGGGGTCTACAATGAGCAGTTCTTC
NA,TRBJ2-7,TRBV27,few,CASRIRDGYEQYF,TGTGCCAGCAGGATCCGGGACGGCTACGAGCAGTACTTC
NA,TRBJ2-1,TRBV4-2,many,CASSQVRGSSYNEQFF,TGTGCCAGCAGCCAAGTGAGGGGGAGCTCCTACAATGAGCAGTTCTTC
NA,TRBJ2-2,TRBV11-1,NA,CASSTRTSTRTNTGELFF,TGTGCCAGCAGCACACGAACCAGCACACGAACGAACACCGGGGAGCTGTTTTTT
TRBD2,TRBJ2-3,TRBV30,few,CAWRLAGGSGTQYF,TGTGCCTGGCGACTAGCGGGAGGTTCGGGGACGCAGTATTTT
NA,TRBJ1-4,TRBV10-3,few,CAISAGTEEKLFF,TGTGCCATCAGTGCCGGGACCGAGGAAAAACTGTTTTTT
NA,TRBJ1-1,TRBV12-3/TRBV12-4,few,CASRQEMNTEAFF,TGTGCCAGCCGTCAGGAGATGAACACTGAAGCTTTCTTT
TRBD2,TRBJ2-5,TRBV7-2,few,CASSLSSGRDQETQYF,TGTGCCAGCAGCCTATCTAGCGGGAGGGACCAAGAGACCCAGTACTTC
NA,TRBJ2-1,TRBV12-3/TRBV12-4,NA,CASSPGTWGSGQFF,TGTGCCAGCAGCCCCGGGACCTGGGGTTCGGGGCAGTTCTTC
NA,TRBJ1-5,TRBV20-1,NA,CSARGRGANQPQHF,TGCAGTGCTAGAGGTCGGGGAGCCAATCAGCCCCAGCATTTT
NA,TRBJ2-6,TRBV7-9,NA,CASSFPRSSGANVLTF,TGTGCCAGCAGCTTCCCCCGGAGCTCTGGGGCCAACGTCCTGACTTTC
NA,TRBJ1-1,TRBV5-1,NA,CASSSDSWNTEAFF,TGCGCCAGCAGCTCCGACAGCTGGAACACTGAAGCTTTCTTT
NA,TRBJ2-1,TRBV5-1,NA,CASSLGLSWRNEQFF,TGCGCCAGCAGCTTAGGACTCTCTTGGCGGAATGAGCAGTTCTTC
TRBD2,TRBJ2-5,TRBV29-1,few,CSADSGSGEETQYF,TGCAGCGCCGATAGCGGGAGCGGGGAAGAGACCCAGTACTTC
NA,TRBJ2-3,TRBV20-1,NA,CSARVTAGTDTQYF,TGCAGTGCTAGAGTAACTGCGGGAACAGATACGCAGTATTTT
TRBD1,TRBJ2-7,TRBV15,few,CATSRGQESSYEQYF,TGTGCCACCAGCAGGGGACAGGAGAGCTCCTACGAGCAGTACTTC
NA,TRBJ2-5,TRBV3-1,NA,CASNRAQETQYF,TGTGCCAGCAACCGGGCACAAGAGACCCAGTACTTC
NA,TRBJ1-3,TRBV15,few,CATSRGRGINTIYF,TGTGCCACCAGCAGAGGCAGGGGAATAAACACCATATATTTT
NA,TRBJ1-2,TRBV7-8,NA,CASSRTTGGGTYGYTF,TGTGCCAGCAGCCGTACGACCGGGGGCGGGACATATGGCTACACCTTC
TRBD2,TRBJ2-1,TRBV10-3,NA,CANAGLAGYNEQFF,TGTGCCAACGCCGGACTAGCGGGGTACAATGAGCAGTTCTTC
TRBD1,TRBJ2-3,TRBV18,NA,CASSGQGNTDTQYF,TGTGCCAGCTCGGGACAGGGGAACACAGATACGCAGTATTTT
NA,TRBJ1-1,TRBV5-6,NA,CASSNRARDTEAFF,TGTGCCAGCAGCAACAGGGCAAGGGATACTGAAGCTTTCTTT
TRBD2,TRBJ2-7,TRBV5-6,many,CASSSSISGRAYEQYF,TGTGCCAGCAGCTCTTCGATTAGCGGGAGGGCGTACGAGCAGTACTTC
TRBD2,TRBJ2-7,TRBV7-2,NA,CASSPRTSGYEQYF,TGTGCCAGCAGCCCTCGGACTAGCGGATACGAGCAGTACTTC
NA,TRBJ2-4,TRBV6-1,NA,CASSEGREYIQYF,TGTGCCAGCAGTGAAGGACGGGAATACATTCAGTACTTC